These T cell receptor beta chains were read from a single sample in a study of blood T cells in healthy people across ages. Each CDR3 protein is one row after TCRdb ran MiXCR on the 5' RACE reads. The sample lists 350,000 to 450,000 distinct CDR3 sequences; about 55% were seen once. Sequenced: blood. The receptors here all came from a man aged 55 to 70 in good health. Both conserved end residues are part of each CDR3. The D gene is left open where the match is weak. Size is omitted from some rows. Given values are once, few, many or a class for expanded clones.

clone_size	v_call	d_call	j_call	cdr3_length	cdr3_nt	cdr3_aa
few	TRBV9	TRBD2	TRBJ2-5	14	TGTGCCAGCAGCCCAGCGGGAGTTGATGAGACCCAGTACTTC	CASSPAGVDETQYF
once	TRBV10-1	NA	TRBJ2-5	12	TGCGCCAGCAGTGAGTACGAAGAGACCCAGTACTTC	CASSEYEETQYF
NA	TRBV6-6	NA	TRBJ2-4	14	TGTGCCAGCAGCGACAGTTTAGCCAAAAACATTCAGTACTTC	CASSDSLAKNIQYF
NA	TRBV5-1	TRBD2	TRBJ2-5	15	TGCGCCAGCAGCTCACTAGCGGGACCGCAAGAGACCCAGTACTTC	CASSSLAGPQETQYF
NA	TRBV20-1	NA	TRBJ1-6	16	TGCAGTGCTATAACCGGGACGGGCTCCTATAATTCACCCCTCCACTTT	CSAITGTGSYNSPLHF
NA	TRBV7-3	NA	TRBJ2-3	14	TGTGCCAGCAGCCCACTTCACGGAGGCGATACGCAGTATTTT	CASSPLHGGDTQYF
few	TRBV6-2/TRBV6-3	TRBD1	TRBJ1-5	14	TGTGCCAGTAGCGAGGACAGGGGGCAACAGCCCCAGCATTTT	CASSEDRGQQPQHF
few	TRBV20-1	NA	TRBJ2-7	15	TGCAGTGCTAGGGACGCACAGGAAACCTACTACGAGCAGTACTTC	CSARDAQETYYEQYF
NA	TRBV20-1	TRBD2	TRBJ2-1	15	TGCAGTGCCCAGTTCGGGGGCGGGGGGTTGAATGAGCAGTTCTTC	CSAQFGGGGLNEQFF
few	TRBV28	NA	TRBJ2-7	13	TGTGCCAGCAGTCCTGGCGGACTCTACGAGCAGTACTTC	CASSPGGLYEQYF
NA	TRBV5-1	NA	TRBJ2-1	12	TGCGCCAGCAGTCATAACAGGCTGCAGCAGTTCTTC	CASSHNRLQQFF
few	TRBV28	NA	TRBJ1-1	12	TGTGCCAGCAGTTTAACCCTTGGTGAAGCTTTCTTT	CASSLTLGEAFF
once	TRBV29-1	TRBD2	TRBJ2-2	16	TGCAGCGTCCTAAACACTGGGGGGGCGAACACCGGGGAGCTGTTTTTT	CSVLNTGGANTGELFF
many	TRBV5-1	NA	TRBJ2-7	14	TGCGCCAGCAGCTTGGCCGGTGGGGCCTACGAGCAGTACTTC	CASSLAGGAYEQYF
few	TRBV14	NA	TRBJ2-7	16	TGTGCCAGCAGCCAAGATAGTTGGACAGCTCGCTACGAGCAGTACTTC	CASSQDSWTARYEQYF
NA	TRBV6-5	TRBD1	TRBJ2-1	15	TGTGCCAGCCTTAGTCCCGGGACAGGGGGCAATGAGCAGTTCTTC	CASLSPGTGGNEQFF
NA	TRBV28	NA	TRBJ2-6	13	TGTGCCAGCAGCCCTACCGCGGCCAACGTCCTGACTTTC	CASSPTAANVLTF
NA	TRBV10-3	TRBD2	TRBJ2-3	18	TGTGCCGTAAACTCTGGGACTAGCGGGAGGGCCATCGCAGATACGCAGTATTTT	CAVNSGTSGRAIADTQYF
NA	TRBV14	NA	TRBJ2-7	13	TGTGCCAGCAGCCGGGGACTTTCCTACGAGCAGTACTTC	CASSRGLSYEQYF
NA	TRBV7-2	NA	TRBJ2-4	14	TGTGCCAGCAGCGCCCTTACGGGAGTAAGCATTCAGTACTTC	CASSALTGVSIQYF
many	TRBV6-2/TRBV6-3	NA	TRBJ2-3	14	TGTGCCAGCAGTTACGGGGGGGCCACAGATACGCAGTATTTT	CASSYGGATDTQYF
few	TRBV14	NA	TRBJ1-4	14	TGTGCCAGCAGCCAAAAACAGCGTGGGGAAAAACTGTTTTTT	CASSQKQRGEKLFF
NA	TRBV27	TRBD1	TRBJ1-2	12	TGTGCCAGCAGCCGGACAGGGAATGGCTACACCTTC	CASSRTGNGYTF
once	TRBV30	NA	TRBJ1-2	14	TGTGCCTGGAGTATGCAGGGTATACACTATGGCTCCACCTTC	CAWSMQGIHYGSTF
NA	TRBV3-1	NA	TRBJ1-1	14	TGTGCCAGCAGCCAAGAGGTGGGGAGGGCTGAAGCTTTCTTT	CASSQEVGRAEAFF
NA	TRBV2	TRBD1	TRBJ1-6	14	TGTGCCAGCGGAGGGGGACAGAGGAATTCACCCCTCCACTTT	CASGGGQRNSPLHF
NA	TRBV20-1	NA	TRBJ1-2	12	TGCAGTGCTTCGTCTTGGCTGGGTGGCTACACCTTC	CSASSWLGGYTF
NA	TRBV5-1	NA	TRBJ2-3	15	TGCGCCAGCAGCTTGAGGCTAGGCAAGGCAGATACGCAGTATTTT	CASSLRLGKADTQYF
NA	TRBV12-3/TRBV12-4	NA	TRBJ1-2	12	TGTGCCAGCAGTGCCGTCCGGGGTGGCTACACCTTC	CASSAVRGGYTF
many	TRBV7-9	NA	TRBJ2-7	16	TGTGCCAGCAGCTTAAAAATTTGGGGTGGTCAAGACGAGCAGTACTTC	CASSLKIWGGQDEQYF
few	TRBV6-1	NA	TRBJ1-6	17	TGTGCCAGCAACCGGAGCGCGAGGAGGGGCGATAATTCACCCCTCCACTTT	CASNRSARRGDNSPLHF
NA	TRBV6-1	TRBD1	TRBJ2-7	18	TGTGCCAGCATCAAGGACAGGGGACGGGGGAGTGGCTCCTACGAGCAGTACTTC	CASIKDRGRGSGSYEQYF
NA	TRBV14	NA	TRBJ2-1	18	TGTGCCAGCAGCCCGACGCTAGCGCTTAGGAGCTCCTACAATGAGCAGTTCTTC	CASSPTLALRSSYNEQFF
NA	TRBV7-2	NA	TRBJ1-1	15	TGTGCCAGCAGTTCTAAATCGGCAGGGAACACTGAAGCTTTCTTT	CASSSKSAGNTEAFF
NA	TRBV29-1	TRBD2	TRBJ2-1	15	TGCAGCGTTGAAGAGAACCTAGCGGGGGGAAATGAGCAGTTCTTC	CSVEENLAGGNEQFF
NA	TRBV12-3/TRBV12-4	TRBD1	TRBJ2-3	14	TGTGCCAGCAGGATTGGACAGGGGGCAGATACGCAGTATTTT	CASRIGQGADTQYF
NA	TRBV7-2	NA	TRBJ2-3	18	TGTGCCAGCAGCTCCCCGGGGGATCTAGCGATTTGGACAGATACGCAGTATTTT	CASSSPGDLAIWTDTQYF
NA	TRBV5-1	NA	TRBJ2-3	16	TGCGCCAGCAGCTTGTATCAGGGGACCAGCACAGATACGCAGTATTTT	CASSLYQGTSTDTQYF
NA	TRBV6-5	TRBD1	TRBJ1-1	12	TGTGCCAGCAGTGACAGGGGAGGTGAAGCTTTCTTT	CASSDRGGEAFF
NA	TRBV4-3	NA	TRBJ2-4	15	TGCGCCAGCAGCCAAGATATTAAAGCCAAAAGCATTCAGTACTTC	CASSQDIKAKSIQYF
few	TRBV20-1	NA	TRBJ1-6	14	TGCAGTGCTAGCCCACCTGGCGGGGGTTCACCCCTCCACTTT	CSASPPGGGSPLHF